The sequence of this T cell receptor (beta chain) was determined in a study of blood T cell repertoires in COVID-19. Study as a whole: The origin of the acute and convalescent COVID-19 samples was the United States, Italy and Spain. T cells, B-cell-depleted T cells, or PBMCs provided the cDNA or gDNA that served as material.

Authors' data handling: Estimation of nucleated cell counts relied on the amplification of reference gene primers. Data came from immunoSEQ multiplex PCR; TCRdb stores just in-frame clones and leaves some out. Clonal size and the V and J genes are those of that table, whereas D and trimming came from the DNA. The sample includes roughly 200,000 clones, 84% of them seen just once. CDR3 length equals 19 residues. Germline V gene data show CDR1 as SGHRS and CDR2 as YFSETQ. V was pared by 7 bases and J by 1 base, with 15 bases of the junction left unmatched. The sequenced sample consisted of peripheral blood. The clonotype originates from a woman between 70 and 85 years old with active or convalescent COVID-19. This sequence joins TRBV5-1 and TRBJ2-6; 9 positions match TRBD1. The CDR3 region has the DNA TGCGCCAGCCGACTCTATCCGGGACAGGGAGGGTCTGGGGCCAACGTCCTGACTTTC. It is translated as CASRLYPGQGGSGANVLTF.